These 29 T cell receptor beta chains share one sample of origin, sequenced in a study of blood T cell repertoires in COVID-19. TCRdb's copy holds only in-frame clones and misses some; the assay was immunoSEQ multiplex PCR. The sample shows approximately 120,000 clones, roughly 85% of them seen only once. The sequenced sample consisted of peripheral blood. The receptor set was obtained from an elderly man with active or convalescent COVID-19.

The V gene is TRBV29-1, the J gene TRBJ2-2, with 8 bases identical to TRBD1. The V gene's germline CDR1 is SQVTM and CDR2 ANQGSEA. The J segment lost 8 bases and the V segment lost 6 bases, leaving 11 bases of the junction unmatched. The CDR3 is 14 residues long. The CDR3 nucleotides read TGCAGCGTCGAGAGGACAGGGCTTGGGGGGGAGCTGTTTTTT. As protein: CSVERTGLGGELFF.

The CDR3 region has the DNA TGTGCCAGCAGTGGAACTAACAGGGCCAGCGGCGCTAACTATGGCTACACCTTC. Its translation: CASSGTNRASGANYGYTF. The chain is built from TRBV25-1 and TRBJ1-2; D may be TRBD1 (6 bases). The CDR3 covers 18 residues. Trimming pared 4 bases from V and 0 bases from J, leaving 21 bases between. Per the germline V gene, CDR1 is MGHDK and CDR2 is SYGVNS.

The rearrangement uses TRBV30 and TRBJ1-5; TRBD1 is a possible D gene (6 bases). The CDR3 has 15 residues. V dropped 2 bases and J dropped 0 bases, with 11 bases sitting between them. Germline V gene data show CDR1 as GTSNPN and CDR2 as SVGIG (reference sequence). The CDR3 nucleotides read TGTGCCTGGAGTTCTGGACAGACTAGCAATCAGCCCCAGCATTTT. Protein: CAWSSGQTSNQPQHF.

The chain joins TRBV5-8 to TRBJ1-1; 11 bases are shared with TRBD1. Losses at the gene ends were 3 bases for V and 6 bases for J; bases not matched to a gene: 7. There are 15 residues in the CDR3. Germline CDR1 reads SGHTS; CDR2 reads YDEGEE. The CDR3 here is CASSWGQGVFSEAFF. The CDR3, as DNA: TGTGCCAGCAGCTGGGGACAGGGGGTTTTTTCTGAAGCTTTCTTT.

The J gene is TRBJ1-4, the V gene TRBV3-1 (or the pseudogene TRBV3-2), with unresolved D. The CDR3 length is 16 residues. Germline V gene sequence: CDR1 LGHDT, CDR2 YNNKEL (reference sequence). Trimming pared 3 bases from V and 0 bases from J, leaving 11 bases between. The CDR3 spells CASSQSSGATNEKLFF. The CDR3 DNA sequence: TGTGCCAGCAGCCAGAGTTCAGGTGCAACTAATGAAAAACTGTTTTTT.

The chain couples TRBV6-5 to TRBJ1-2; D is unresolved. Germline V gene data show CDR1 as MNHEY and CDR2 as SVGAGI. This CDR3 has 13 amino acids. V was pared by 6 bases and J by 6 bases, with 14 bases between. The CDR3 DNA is TGTGCCAGCAGCGCCGAGGGCGTTGATGGCTACACCTTC. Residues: CASSAEGVDGYTF.

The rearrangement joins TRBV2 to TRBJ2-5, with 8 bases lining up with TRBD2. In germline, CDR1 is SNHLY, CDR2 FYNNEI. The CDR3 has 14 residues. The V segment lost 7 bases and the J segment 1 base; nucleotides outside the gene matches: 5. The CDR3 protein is CASMVAGLQETQYF. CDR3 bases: TGTGCCAGCATGGTAGCGGGGCTCCAAGAGACCCAGTACTTC.

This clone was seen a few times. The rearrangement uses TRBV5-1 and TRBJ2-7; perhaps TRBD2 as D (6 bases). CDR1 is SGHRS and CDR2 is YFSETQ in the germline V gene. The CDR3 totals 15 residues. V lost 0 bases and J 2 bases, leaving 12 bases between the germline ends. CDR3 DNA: TGCGCCAGCAGCTTGGCTGGCGGGATAACCTACGAGCAGTACTTC. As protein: CASSLAGGITYEQYF.

CDR3 amino acids: CAISEAANQETQYF. The CDR3 DNA reads TGTGCCATCAGTGAGGCGGCGAACCAAGAGACCCAGTACTTC. The chain links TRBV10-3 to TRBJ2-5; D remains unclear. The germline V gene encodes CDR1 ENHRY and CDR2 SYGVKD. V was clipped by 2 bases and J by 0 bases, with 7 bases between them. The length of the CDR3 is 14 residues.

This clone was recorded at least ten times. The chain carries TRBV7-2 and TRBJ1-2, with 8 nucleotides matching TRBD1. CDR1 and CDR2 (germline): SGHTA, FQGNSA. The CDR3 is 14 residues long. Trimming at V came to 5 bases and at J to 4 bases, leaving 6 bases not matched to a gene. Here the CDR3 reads CASSTGTGVYGYTF. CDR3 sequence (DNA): TGTGCCAGCAGCACCGGGACAGGCGTCTATGGCTACACCTTC. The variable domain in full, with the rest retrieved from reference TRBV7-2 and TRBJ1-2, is GAGVSQSPSNKVTEKGKDVELRCDPISGHTALYWYRQSLGQGLEFLIYFQGNSAPDKSGLPSDRFSAERTGGSVSTLTIQRTQQEDSAVYLCASSTGTGVYGYTFGSGTRLTVV.

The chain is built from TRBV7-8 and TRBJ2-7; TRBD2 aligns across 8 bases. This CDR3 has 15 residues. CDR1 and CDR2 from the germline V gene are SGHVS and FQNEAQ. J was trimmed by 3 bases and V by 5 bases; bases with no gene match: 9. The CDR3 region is CASSRDGRALYEQYF. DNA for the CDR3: TGTGCCAGCAGCCGCGACGGGAGGGCCCTCTACGAGCAGTACTTC.

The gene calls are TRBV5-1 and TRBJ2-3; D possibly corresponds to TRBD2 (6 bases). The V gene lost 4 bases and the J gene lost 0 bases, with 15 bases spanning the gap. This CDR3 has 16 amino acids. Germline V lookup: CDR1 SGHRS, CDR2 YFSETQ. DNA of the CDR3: TGCGCCAGCAGCCCCGGGGGTGTGAGGAGCACAGATACGCAGTATTTT. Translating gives CASSPGGVRSTDTQYF.

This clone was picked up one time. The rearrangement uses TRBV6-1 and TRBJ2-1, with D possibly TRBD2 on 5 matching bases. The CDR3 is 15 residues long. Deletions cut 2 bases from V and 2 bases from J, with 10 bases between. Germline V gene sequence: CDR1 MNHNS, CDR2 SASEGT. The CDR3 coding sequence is TGTGCCAGCAGTGAACCGGAGGTTACCTACAATGAGCAGTTCTTC. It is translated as CASSEPEVTYNEQFF.

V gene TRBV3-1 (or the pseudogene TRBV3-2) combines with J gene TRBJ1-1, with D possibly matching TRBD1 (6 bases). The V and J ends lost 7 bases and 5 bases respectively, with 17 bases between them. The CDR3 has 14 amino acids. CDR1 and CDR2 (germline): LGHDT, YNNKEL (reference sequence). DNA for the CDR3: TGTGCCAGCAAAAACAGGGAAAGGGGAACTGAAGCTTTCTTT. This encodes CASKNRERGTEAFF.

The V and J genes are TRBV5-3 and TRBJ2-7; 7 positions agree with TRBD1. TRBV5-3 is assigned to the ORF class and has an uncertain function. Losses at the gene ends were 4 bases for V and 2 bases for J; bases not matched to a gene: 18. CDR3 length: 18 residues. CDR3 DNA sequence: TGTGCCAGAAGCCCTAGTTGCAGTCCGGGACAGAGCCCCTACGAGCAGTACTTC. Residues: CARSPSCSPGQSPYEQYF.

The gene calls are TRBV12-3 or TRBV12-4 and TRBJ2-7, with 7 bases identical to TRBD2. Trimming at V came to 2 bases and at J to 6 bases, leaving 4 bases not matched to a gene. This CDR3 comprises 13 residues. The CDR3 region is CASSLLSGTEQYF. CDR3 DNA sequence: TGTGCCAGCAGTTTACTGAGCGGGACCGAGCAGTACTTC.

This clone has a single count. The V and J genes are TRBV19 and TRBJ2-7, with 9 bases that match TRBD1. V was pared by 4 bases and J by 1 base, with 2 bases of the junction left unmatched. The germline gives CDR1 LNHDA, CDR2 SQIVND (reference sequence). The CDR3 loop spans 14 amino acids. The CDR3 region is CASSKDRGSYEQYF. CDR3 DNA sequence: TGTGCCAGTAGTAAGGACAGGGGTTCCTACGAGCAGTACTTC.

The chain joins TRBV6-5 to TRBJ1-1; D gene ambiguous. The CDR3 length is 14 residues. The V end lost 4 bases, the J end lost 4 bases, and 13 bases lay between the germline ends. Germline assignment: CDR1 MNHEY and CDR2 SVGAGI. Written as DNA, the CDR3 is TGTGCCAGCAGTTCGCGAGATTCGGGCACTGAAGCTTTCTTT. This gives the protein CASSSRDSGTEAFF.

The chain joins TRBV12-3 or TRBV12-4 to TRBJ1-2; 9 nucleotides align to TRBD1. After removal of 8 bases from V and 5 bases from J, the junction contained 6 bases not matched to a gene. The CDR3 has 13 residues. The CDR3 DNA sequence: TGTGCCAGCCTACCGACAGGGGGTTATGGCTACACCTTC. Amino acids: CASLPTGGYGYTF.

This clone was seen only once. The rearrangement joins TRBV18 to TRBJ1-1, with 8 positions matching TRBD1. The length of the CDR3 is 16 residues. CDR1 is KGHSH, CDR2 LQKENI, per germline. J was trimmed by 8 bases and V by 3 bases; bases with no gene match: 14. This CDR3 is CASSPVHQGASTEAFF. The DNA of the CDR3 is TGTGCCAGCTCACCTGTACATCAGGGGGCGTCGACGGAAGCTTTCTTT.

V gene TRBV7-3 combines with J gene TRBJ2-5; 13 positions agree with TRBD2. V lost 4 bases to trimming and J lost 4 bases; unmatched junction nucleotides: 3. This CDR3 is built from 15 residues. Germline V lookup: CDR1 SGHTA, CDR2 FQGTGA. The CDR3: CASSSGLAGTETQYF. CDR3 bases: TGTGCCAGCAGCTCGGGACTAGCGGGAACAGAGACCCAGTACTTC. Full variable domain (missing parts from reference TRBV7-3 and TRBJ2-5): GAGVSQTPSNKVTEKGKYVELRCDPISGHTALYWYRQSLGQGPEFLIYFQGTGAADDSGLPNDRFFAVRPEGSVSTLKIQRTERGDSAVYLCASSSGLAGTETQYFGPGTRLLVL.

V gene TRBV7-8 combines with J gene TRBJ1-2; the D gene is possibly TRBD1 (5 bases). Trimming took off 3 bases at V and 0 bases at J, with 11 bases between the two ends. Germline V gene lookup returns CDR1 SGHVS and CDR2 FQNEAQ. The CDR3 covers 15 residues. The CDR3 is CASSFTGSANYGYTF. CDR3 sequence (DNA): TGTGCCAGCAGCTTTACAGGAAGCGCTAACTATGGCTACACCTTC.

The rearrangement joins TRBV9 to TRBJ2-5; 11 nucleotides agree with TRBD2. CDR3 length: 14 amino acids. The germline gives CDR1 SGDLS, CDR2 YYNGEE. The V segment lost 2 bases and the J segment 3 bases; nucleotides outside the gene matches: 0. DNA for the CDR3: TGTGCCAGCAGCGTGGGACTAGCGGAAGAGACCCAGTACTTC. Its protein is CASSVGLAEETQYF.

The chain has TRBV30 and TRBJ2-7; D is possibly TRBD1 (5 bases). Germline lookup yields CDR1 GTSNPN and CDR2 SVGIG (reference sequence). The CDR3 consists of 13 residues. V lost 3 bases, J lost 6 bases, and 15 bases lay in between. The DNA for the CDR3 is TGTGCCTGGAGCGGTATGACAGCGAGCGAGCAGTACTTC. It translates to CAWSGMTASEQYF.

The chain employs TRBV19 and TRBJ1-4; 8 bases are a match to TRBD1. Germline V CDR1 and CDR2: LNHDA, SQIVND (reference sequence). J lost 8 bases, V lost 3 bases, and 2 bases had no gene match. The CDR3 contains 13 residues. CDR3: CASSIDRGEKLFF. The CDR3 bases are TGTGCCAGTAGTATTGACAGGGGCGAAAAACTGTTTTTT.

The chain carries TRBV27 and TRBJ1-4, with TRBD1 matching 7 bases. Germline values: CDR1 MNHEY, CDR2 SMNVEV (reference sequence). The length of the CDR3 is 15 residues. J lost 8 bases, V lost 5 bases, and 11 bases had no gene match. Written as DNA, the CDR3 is TGTGCCAGCAGTCCCTCGGGACAGAAGGAAGAAAAACTGTTTTTT. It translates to CASSPSGQKEEKLFF. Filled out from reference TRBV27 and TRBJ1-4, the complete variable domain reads EAQVTQNPRYLITVTGKKLTVTCSQNMNHEYMSWYRQDPGLGLRQIYYSMNVEVTDKGDVPEGYKVSRKEKRNFPLILESPSPNQTSLYFCASSPSGQKEEKLFFGSGTQLSVL.

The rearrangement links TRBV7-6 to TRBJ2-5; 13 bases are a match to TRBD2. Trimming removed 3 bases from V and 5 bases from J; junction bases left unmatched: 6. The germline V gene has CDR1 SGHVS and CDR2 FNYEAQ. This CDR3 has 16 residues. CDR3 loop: CASSFRTSGSHETQYF. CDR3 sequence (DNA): TGTGCCAGCAGCTTCCGGACTAGCGGGAGTCATGAGACCCAGTACTTC.

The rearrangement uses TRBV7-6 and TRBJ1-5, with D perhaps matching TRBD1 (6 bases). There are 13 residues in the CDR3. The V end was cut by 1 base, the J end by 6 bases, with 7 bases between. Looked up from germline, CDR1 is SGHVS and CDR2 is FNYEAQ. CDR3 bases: TGTGCCAGCAGCTTAGACAGGGCTCAGCCCCAGCATTTT. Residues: CASSLDRAQPQHF.

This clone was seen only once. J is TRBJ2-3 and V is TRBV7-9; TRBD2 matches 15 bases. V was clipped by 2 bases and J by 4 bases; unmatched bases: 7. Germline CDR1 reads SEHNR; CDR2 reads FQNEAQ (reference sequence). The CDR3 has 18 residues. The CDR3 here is CASSLFGLAGGQSDTQYF. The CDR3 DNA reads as TGTGCCAGCAGCTTATTTGGACTAGCGGGAGGGCAGTCAGATACGCAGTATTTT.